The 25 T cell receptor beta chains below were found in one sample sequenced in a study of blood T cells in healthy people across ages. The use of a sample-barcoded 5' primer and a J-beta primer mix characterized a second PCR of roughly 6 to 11 cycles. TCRdb re-called the 5' RACE reads through MiXCR, storing one row per CDR3 protein. This table holds around 1,000,000 distinct CDR3 sequences, 35% to 40% found once. The sample was blood. Every receptor here comes from a man between 18 and 29 years old in good health.

The count of this clonotype is one. J is TRBJ2-1 and V is TRBV5-6; D is ambiguous. This CDR3 contains 15 residues. CDR1 is SGHDT, CDR2 YYEEEE, per germline. The ends were cut back, 3 bases at V and 4 bases at J, with 14 bases in the middle. This CDR3 reads CASSWLTRDYNEQFF. CDR3 DNA sequence: TGTGCCAGCAGCTGGTTGACAAGGGATTACAATGAGCAGTTCTTC.

V is TRBV9 and J is TRBJ2-1, with unresolved D. The length of the CDR3 is 14 residues. Trimming pared 0 bases from V and 6 bases from J, leaving 10 bases between. CDR1 SGDLS and CDR2 YYNGEE come from the germline V gene. The CDR3 nucleotides are TGTGCCAGCAGCGTAGAGTCCTCGCCCAATGAGCAGTTCTTC. This translates into CASSVESSPNEQFF.

This clonotype was counted many times. The chain has TRBV7-2 and TRBJ1-5, with D possibly TRBD1 on 5 matching bases. Germline values: CDR1 SGHTA, CDR2 FQGNSA. Trimming left V 5 bases short and J 8 bases short, with 13 bases between. This CDR3 contains 13 residues. CDR3 in DNA: TGTGCCAGCAGCCTCACGGGAGGGGAGCCCCAGCATTTT. This sequence encodes CASSLTGGEPQHF.

This clonotype was seen many times. The chain links TRBV7-2 to TRBJ2-1; D remains unclear. Germline CDR1 reads SGHTA; CDR2 reads FQGNSA. V was shortened by 0 bases and J by 0 bases, with 9 bases between the two germline ends. The CDR3 spans 16 residues. The DNA for the CDR3 is TGTGCCAGCAGCTTAGCGCTAGGATTCTCCTACAATGAGCAGTTCTTC. Protein sequence: CASSLALGFSYNEQFF.

V gene TRBV6-2 or TRBV6-3 combines with J gene TRBJ2-1, with TRBD1 as a possible D gene (5 bases). Trimming took 4 bases from V and 10 from J, leaving 17 bases between them. Germline CDR1 MNHEY, CDR2 SVGEGT. The CDR3 totals 14 residues. Written as DNA, the CDR3 is TGTGCCAGCAGTTTGGGGCCCAAAACCGGCGAGCAGTTCTTC. Protein: CASSLGPKTGEQFF.

The chain joins TRBV9 to TRBJ2-1; no definite D call. V was pared by 0 bases and J by 8 bases, with 12 bases between. There are 14 residues in the CDR3. Germline V gene data show CDR1 as SGDLS and CDR2 as YYNGEE. CDR3 in DNA: TGTGCCAGCAGCGTAGGGCCCCAAGTGGATGAGCAGTTCTTC. Its translation is CASSVGPQVDEQFF.

The genes are TRBV15 and TRBJ2-2; maybe TRBD1 (5 bases). The germline gives CDR1 LNHNV, CDR2 YYDKDF (reference sequence). Trimming removed 2 bases from V and 1 base from J, with 8 bases in between. CDR3 length: 15 residues. This CDR3 is CATSRTDMNTGELFF. CDR3 sequence (DNA): TGTGCCACCAGCAGAACGGACATGAACACCGGGGAGCTGTTTTTT.

Only a few counts were recorded for this clonotype. The chain combines TRBV20-1 with TRBJ2-1; D uncertain. Germline CDR1 and CDR2: DFQATT and SNEGSKA (reference sequence). The germline V and J ends were trimmed by 2 bases and 0 bases, with 14 bases remaining between them. The CDR3 totals 16 residues. In nucleotides, the CDR3 is TGCAGTGCTAGAAATCCGGACCCAAGCTCCTACAATGAGCAGTTCTTC. Translated: CSARNPDPSSYNEQFF.

This clonotype was found a few times. The chain recombines TRBV10-3 with TRBJ2-7; D unresolved. This CDR3 has 11 amino acids. Trimming cost V 3 bases and J 3 bases, with 3 bases left between them. The germline V gene has CDR1 ENHRY and CDR2 SYGVKD. CDR3 loop: CAISEVYEQYF. The CDR3 DNA follows: TGTGCCATCAGTGAAGTCTACGAGCAGTACTTC.

This clonotype showed up just a few times. The chain joins TRBV6-1 to TRBJ2-3; D remains ambiguous. CDR1 is MNHNS and CDR2 is SASEGT in the germline V gene. The CDR3 is 13 amino acids. The V end was cut by 7 bases, the J end by 0 bases, with 8 bases between. CDR3 DNA: TGTGCCAGCATGGCGGCTAGCACAGATACGCAGTATTTT. Its translation is CASMAASTDTQYF.

The V gene is TRBV6-5, the J gene TRBJ2-1; possible D gene TRBD1, 6 bases. Germline values: CDR1 MNHEY, CDR2 SVGAGI. V dropped 5 bases and J dropped 6 bases, with 17 bases sitting between them. The CDR3 covers 15 residues. In nucleotides, the CDR3 is TGTGCCAGCAGTGCCTCACCAGGGGCCGTCAATGAGCAGTTCTTC. Translated: CASSASPGAVNEQFF.

This clonotype was counted only a few times. V gene TRBV4-2 combines with J gene TRBJ1-2, with D unclear. Germline loops: CDR1 LGHNA, CDR2 YNFKEQ. Trimming shortened V by 0 bases and J by 4 bases, and 21 bases separated the two germline ends. The CDR3 has 18 residues. CDR3 in amino acids: CASSQDGNLEELPYGYTF. CDR3 nucleotides: TGTGCCAGCAGCCAAGATGGGAACCTGGAGGAACTTCCCTATGGCTACACCTTC.

This clonotype was observed at least ten times. This chain uses TRBV7-9 with TRBJ2-7; D gene uncertain. The CDR3 sequence is 14 residues long. V was pared by 1 base and J by 0 bases, with 7 bases between. Germline V gene sequence: CDR1 SEHNR, CDR2 FQNEAQ (reference sequence). The CDR3 loop reads CASSLGPSSYEQYF. The CDR3 coding sequence is TGTGCCAGCAGCTTAGGGCCGAGCTCCTACGAGCAGTACTTC.

This clonotype was detected a few times. This rearrangement joins TRBV6-1 to TRBJ2-4; the D gene is possibly TRBD1 (5 bases). The end of the DNA is better explained by TRBJ2-7, so the J call may be wrong. This CDR3 is built from 13 residues. CDR1 and CDR2 (germline): MNHNS, SASEGT. In DNA form, the CDR3 reads TGTGCCAGCAGACGACAGAGGAACTACGAGCAGTACTTC. Protein product: CASRRQRNYEQYF.

V and J are TRBV29-1 and TRBJ2-2; 9 nucleotides align to TRBD2. The germline gives CDR1 SQVTM, CDR2 ANQGSEA. J was trimmed by 6 bases and V by 4 bases; bases with no gene match: 3. This CDR3 is built from 13 residues. CDR3 sequence reads: CSVGLAGAGELFF. The CDR3 DNA reads TGCAGCGTTGGGTTAGCGGGGGCCGGGGAGCTGTTTTTT.

This clonotype was detected a few times. The rearrangement joins TRBV9 to TRBJ2-3; possibly TRBD2 for D (6 bases). The CDR3 totals 15 residues. Germline values: CDR1 SGDLS, CDR2 YYNGEE. V shed 0 bases and J shed 5 bases, with 13 bases lying between them. CDR3 sequence reads: CASSVEPGVEDTQYF. For the CDR3, the DNA is TGTGCCAGCAGCGTAGAGCCGGGGGTGGAAGATACGCAGTATTTT.

In its sample, this clonotype was seen a few times. V usage is TRBV4-3 and J usage is TRBJ1-2, with TRBD1 as a possible D gene (5 bases). The ends were cut back, 0 bases at V and 0 bases at J, with 11 bases in the middle. Germline CDR1 reads LGHNA; CDR2 reads YSLEER. The CDR3 covers 16 residues. CDR3 nucleotide sequence: TGCGCCAGCAGCCAAGATGGGGCACTAACTAACTATGGCTACACCTTC. Its translation is CASSQDGALTNYGYTF.

The table lists this clonotype with a few counts. The chain carries TRBV7-9 and TRBJ2-5, with TRBD1 as a possible D gene (5 bases). The CDR3 extends over 13 amino acids. Germline V gene sequence: CDR1 SEHNR, CDR2 FQNEAQ (reference sequence). V was clipped by 6 bases and J by 5 bases, with 13 bases between them. The DNA of the CDR3 is TGTGCCAGCAGTTCCACAGGACCGGAGACCCAGTACTTC. Protein product: CASSSTGPETQYF.

The chain recombines TRBV5-1 with TRBJ1-1; TRBD1 is a possible D gene (5 bases). The CDR3 is 19 residues long. Germline lookup yields CDR1 SGHRS and CDR2 YFSETQ. V was pared by 4 bases and J by 1 base, with 26 bases between. Here the CDR3 DNA reads TGCGCCAGCAGCCTCAGCACGGGATTAGGGCCAGACAGGAACACTGAAGCTTTCTTT. It yields the protein CASSLSTGLGPDRNTEAFF. The whole variable domain, remainder taken from reference TRBV5-1 and TRBJ1-1, is KAGVTQTPRYLIKTRGQQVTLSCSPISGHRSVSWYQQTPGQGLQFLFEYFSETQRNKGNFPGRFSGRQFSNSRSEMNVSTLELGDSALYLCASSLSTGLGPDRNTEAFFGQGTRLTVV.

In its sample, this clonotype was seen a few times. The chain combines TRBV20-1 with TRBJ1-1; 9 bases are a match to TRBD1. The ends lost 2 bases at V and 5 bases at J; junction bases unmatched: 6. The germline V gene has CDR1 DFQATT and CDR2 SNEGSKA (reference sequence). The CDR3 runs 14 residues. CDR3: CSARPTGGGTEAFF. The CDR3 region has the DNA TGCAGTGCTAGACCCACAGGGGGCGGAACTGAAGCTTTCTTT.

The chain is built from TRBV25-1 and TRBJ1-2, with 7 bases lining up with TRBD1. This CDR3 spans 13 amino acids. J gave up 6 bases and V 6 bases, and 7 bases lay outside the gene matches. Germline assignment: CDR1 MGHDK and CDR2 SYGVNS. CDR3 sequence: CASRGQAIDGYTF. CDR3 in DNA: TGTGCCAGCAGAGGACAGGCTATCGATGGCTACACCTTC.

This clonotype has just a few counts. This chain uses TRBV20-1 with TRBJ2-3; maybe TRBD2 (5 bases). Per germline, CDR1 DFQATT and CDR2 SNEGSKA (reference sequence). V gave up 1 base and J gave up 1 base, with 12 bases separating them. This CDR3 comprises 15 residues. DNA of the CDR3: TGCAGTGCTAGAGCTCGAACTAGTGGCACAGATACGCAGTATTTT. It specifies CSARARTSGTDTQYF.

V is TRBV20-1 and J is TRBJ1-1, with D perhaps matching TRBD1 (5 bases). This CDR3 comprises 15 residues. Germline V lookup: CDR1 DFQATT, CDR2 SNEGSKA (reference sequence). The ends were cut back, 0 bases at V and 6 bases at J, with 17 bases in the middle. In nucleotides, the CDR3 is TGCAGTGCTAGAGATAGGGACGGGGGTGCGGCTGAAGCTTTCTTT. It encodes CSARDRDGGAAEAFF.

This clonotype appeared a few times. CDR3: CASSFDRGQDEQFF. In DNA form, the CDR3 reads TGTGCCAGCAGTTTCGACAGGGGGCAAGATGAGCAGTTCTTC. V is TRBV2 and J is TRBJ2-1; TRBD1 agrees at 10 bases. V was pared by 5 bases and J by 8 bases, with 6 bases of the junction left unmatched. Per the germline V gene, CDR1 is SNHLY and CDR2 is FYNNEI. This CDR3 spans 14 amino acids.

Of note for this clonotype: One end of the junction varies from germline; a read error may be responsible. J is TRBJ2-1 and V is TRBV7-2; D remains unclear. This CDR3 is 15 amino acids long. Germline assignment: CDR1 SGHTA and CDR2 FQGNSA. The CDR3 DNA sequence: TGTGCCAGCAGCACCCGTCAGACCGCCCACAATAAGCAGTTCTTC. The encoded protein is CASSTRQTAHNKQFF.